This TCR beta chain stems from a study of blood T cell repertoires in COVID-19. Study details: There were acute and convalescent COVID-19 samples, and they came from the United States, Italy and Spain. T cells, B-cell-depleted T cells, or PBMCs supplied cDNA or gDNA.

Seattle patient enrollment occurred during active infection, with longitudinal follow-up thereafter. In the original workflow: The authors estimated nucleated cell counts from reference gene primer amplification. Assay: immunoSEQ multiplex PCR; the TCRdb copy retains only in-frame clones and omits some. The V and J calls and clone size are taken from that table; D and trimming were inferred from the DNA. The sample lists a few hundred thousand clones; 84% were seen once. This TCR derives from a person between 65 and 80 years old with COVID-19, enrolled during active disease. Sequencing was done on a sample of peripheral blood.

Here the CDR3 reads CASSLYQRPSSYNEQFF. CDR3 in DNA: TGTGCCAGCAGCCTATACCAGCGTCCGAGCTCCTACAATGAGCAGTTCTTC. J is TRBJ2-1 and V is TRBV7-2; D uncertain. This CDR3 has 17 amino acids. Trimming stripped 5 bases from V and 0 bases from J, with 17 bases between. Germline V lookup: CDR1 SGHTA, CDR2 FQGNSA.